This T cell receptor beta chain was captured in a study of Ad26.COV2.S vaccination and SARS-CoV-2 variants. About the study: Donor allocation was to the COV1001 Ad26.COV2.S trial arm. Ad26.COV2.S shots went into the muscle once or twice, 56 days apart.

Described treatment: about 20 received Ad26.COV2.S at low or high dose, single or two shots; about 5 received placebo; per-sample allocation not given. Sampling happened 63 days after the first vaccine or placebo injection. Libraries were prepared by immunoSEQ multiplex PCR; TCRdb keeps only in-frame clonotypes and omits some of them. This repertoire shows 250,000 or so clones, around 90% found once; its top ten account for nearly 3%. Germline CDR1 LNHDA, CDR2 SQIVND (reference sequence). Trimming stripped 5 bases from V and 5 bases from J, with 12 bases between. The CDR3 consists of 14 residues. The specimen was peripheral blood, collected in a trial of Ad26.COV2.S vaccine versus placebo. This TCR derives from a person between 18 and 60 years old who received the Ad26.COV2.S COVID-19 vaccine or a placebo. The chain joins TRBV19 to TRBJ2-2, with D unclear. CDR3 DNA: TGTGCCAGTAGTCCTAAGTTTGGGACCGGGGAGCTGTTTTTT. Translating gives CASSPKFGTGELFF.